This is a list of T cell receptor beta chains from one sample in a study of blood T cell repertoires in COVID-19. Data came from immunoSEQ multiplex PCR; TCRdb stores just in-frame clones and leaves some out. The sample has 95,000 to 110,000 clones; more than 70% are singletons. Sequenced sample: peripheral blood. The receptors stem from a man between 70 and 80 years old with acute or convalescent COVID-19. Both conserved end residues are part of each CDR3. A D gene is named only where the DNA matches it firmly. The size of a clone is reported for some rows only, either as once, few or many, or as a class for expanded clones.

D gene,clone size,V gene,J gene,CDR3 protein,CDR3 DNA
TRBD1,.,TRBV9,TRBJ2-1,CASSVGAGQGHNEQFF,TGTGCCAGCAGCGTAGGGGCGGGACAGGGGCACAATGAGCAGTTCTTC
TRBD1,.,TRBV10-2,TRBJ2-6,CASRDRAGANVLTF,TGCGCCAGCAGGGACAGGGCTGGGGCCAACGTCCTGACTTTC
.,few,TRBV6-4,TRBJ2-3,CASSPQGAPNTQYF,TGTGCCAGCAGCCCCCAGGGTGCCCCAAATACGCAGTATTTT
.,.,TRBV9,TRBJ1-1,CASSPRGHSVNTEAFF,TGTGCCAGCAGCCCCCGAGGACACAGTGTTAACACTGAAGCTTTCTTT
TRBD2,.,TRBV7-8,TRBJ2-2,CASSPGTSGGVGELFF,TGTGCCAGCAGCCCAGGGACTAGCGGGGGTGTCGGGGAGCTGTTTTTT
TRBD1,few,TRBV6-5,TRBJ1-1,CASRDRGGKAFF,TGTGCCAGCAGGGACAGGGGGGGTAAAGCTTTCTTT
.,.,TRBV2,TRBJ2-7,CASSEGWGIRSYEQYF,TGTGCCAGCAGTGAAGGTTGGGGCATCCGCTCCTACGAGCAGTACTTC
.,.,TRBV11-1,TRBJ2-7,CASSFRQRSYEQYF,TGTGCCAGCAGCTTTCGACAGCGCTCCTACGAGCAGTACTTC
TRBD2,.,TRBV5-8,TRBJ2-3,CASSAGGPVNTQYF,TGTGCCAGCAGTGCGGGGGGCCCGGTAAATACGCAGTATTTT
TRBD2,.,TRBV7-8,TRBJ2-3,CASSSGLATDTQYF,TGTGCCAGCAGCTCTGGACTAGCAACAGATACGCAGTATTTT
TRBD1,.,TRBV6-6,TRBJ1-2,CASSTGTGGYGYTF,TGTGCCAGCAGCACCGGGACAGGGGGCTATGGCTACACCTTC
.,.,TRBV4-3,TRBJ2-7,CASSQDGQLSYEQYF,TGCGCCAGCAGCCAAGATGGGCAGCTCTCCTACGAGCAGTACTTC
.,.,TRBV11-2,TRBJ2-3,CASRKALSTDTQYF,TGTGCCAGCAGAAAAGCTCTAAGCACAGATACGCAGTATTTT
TRBD1,.,TRBV7-6,TRBJ1-3,CASSPNQGGTGNTIYF,TGTGCCAGCAGCCCCAACCAGGGGGGAACCGGAAACACCATATATTTT
TRBD1,.,TRBV3-1/TRBV3-2,TRBJ1-2,CASSQGQDYGYTF,TGTGCCAGCAGCCAGGGACAGGACTATGGCTACACCTTC
.,.,TRBV7-9,TRBJ1-1,CASSLVVGATEAFF,TGTGCCAGCAGCTTAGTCGTCGGAGCTACTGAAGCTTTCTTT
.,.,TRBV20-1,TRBJ1-4,CSASLGVGNEKLFF,TGCAGTGCTAGTCTCGGGGTGGGTAATGAAAAACTGTTTTTT
.,.,TRBV7-8,TRBJ1-1,CASTADRRIEAFF,TGTGCCAGCACGGCCGACAGGAGGATTGAAGCTTTCTTT
TRBD2,.,TRBV12-3/TRBV12-4,TRBJ2-5,CASCWSQGGGQYF,TGTGCCAGCTGCTGGTCACAAGGCGGGGGCCAGTACTTC
.,.,TRBV11-2,TRBJ1-2,CASSLGIVFSDRDYGYTF,TGTGCCAGCAGCTTAGGCATCGTCTTTTCGGACAGAGACTATGGCTACACCTTC
TRBD2,.,TRBV11-2,TRBJ2-5,CASSFLAGGETQYF,TGTGCCAGCAGCTTCCTAGCGGGGGGAGAGACCCAGTACTTC
TRBD2,.,TRBV15,TRBJ2-1,CATSRGGLAGVFGEQFF,TGTGCCACCAGCAGGGGTGGACTAGCGGGGGTTTTCGGTGAGCAGTTCTTC
TRBD1,.,TRBV6-2/TRBV6-3,TRBJ2-5,CASSYDRGDQETQYF,TGTGCCAGCAGTTACGACAGGGGTGACCAAGAGACCCAGTACTTC
TRBD1,few,TRBV13,TRBJ2-1,CASSHRDSSYNEQFF,TGTGCCAGCAGCCACCGGGACAGCTCCTACAATGAGCAGTTCTTC
.,.,TRBV6-1,TRBJ2-1,CASSEMGSSYNEQFF,TGTGCCAGCAGTGAGATGGGGAGTTCCTACAATGAGCAGTTCTTC
.,once,TRBV27,TRBJ1-2,CASSLSPAVKSGYTF,TGTGCCAGCAGTTTATCCCCCGCGGTCAAATCCGGCTACACCTTC
TRBD1,.,TRBV5-6,TRBJ1-5,CASSSGQGQPQHF,TGTGCCAGCAGCTCGGGACAGGGACAGCCCCAGCATTTT
.,.,TRBV11-3,TRBJ1-3,CASSSDSRSGNTIYF,TGTGCCAGCAGCTCGGACAGCCGCTCTGGAAACACCATATATTTT
TRBD1,once,TRBV6-1,TRBJ1-6,CASSEDRGHTPLHF,TGTGCCAGCAGTGAAGACAGGGGACATACACCCCTCCACTTT
TRBD1,.,TRBV5-4,TRBJ1-1,CASSSQTGTNTEAFF,TGTGCCAGCAGCTCTCAGACAGGGACGAACACTGAAGCTTTCTTT
TRBD1,.,TRBV19,TRBJ2-7,CASRVETGGYEQYF,TGTGCCAGTCGGGTTGAGACAGGGGGCTACGAGCAGTACTTC
TRBD1,few,TRBV5-1,TRBJ1-1,CASSFLTGGKNTEAFF,TGCGCCAGCAGCTTCTTGACAGGGGGCAAGAACACTGAAGCTTTCTTT
.,once,TRBV9,TRBJ1-4,CASSAAGLKNEKLFF,TGTGCCAGCAGCGCTGCAGGGTTGAAAAATGAAAAACTGTTTTTT
.,.,TRBV27,TRBJ1-1,CASSWGVAFF,TGTGCCAGCAGTTGGGGGGTTGCTTTCTTT
.,.,TRBV5-1,TRBJ1-4,CASSGSGTNEKLFF,TGCGCCAGTTCCGGAAGCGGGACGAATGAAAAACTGTTTTTT
TRBD2,.,TRBV5-1,TRBJ2-7,CASSKLPRLAGVNYEQYF,TGCGCCAGCAGCAAACTCCCCCGACTAGCGGGGGTTAACTACGAGCAGTACTTC
.,.,TRBV5-1,TRBJ1-1,CASSLGALRDTEAFF,TGCGCCAGCAGCTTGGGGGCCTTGCGGGACACTGAAGCTTTCTTT
TRBD1,few,TRBV5-5,TRBJ1-2,CASSSQGFSPLGYTF,TGTGCCAGCAGCTCACAGGGGTTTTCCCCCTTGGGCTACACCTTC
TRBD2,few,TRBV5-6,TRBJ2-7,CASSWTSGALPYEQYF,TGTGCCAGCAGCTGGACTAGCGGGGCCCTCCCCTACGAGCAGTACTTC
.,.,TRBV5-4,TRBJ2-5,CASSLGLPSETQYF,TGTGCCAGCAGCTTGGGTCTACCGTCTGAGACCCAGTACTTC
TRBD1,.,TRBV19,TRBJ2-4,CASSIEQGADIQYF,TGTGCCAGTAGTATAGAACAGGGGGCAGACATTCAGTACTTC
TRBD1,.,TRBV4-3,TRBJ1-2,CASSQDYRDRDYGYTF,TGCGCCAGCAGCCAAGATTACCGGGACAGAGACTATGGCTACACCTTC